This entry describes one TCR beta chain. The antigen is unknown. Donors sampled were nominally healthy, though unrecorded immune exposures were likely. Germline loops: CDR1 SNHLY, CDR2 FYNNEI. Trimming left V 2 bases short and J 5 bases short, with 9 bases between. The CDR3 has 13 residues. This entry belongs to a study of cytomegalovirus exposure and HLA in healthy donors. Study results and limitations: In vitro work confirmed that three CMV-associated chains recognize CMV antigens. Among the sequence variants, a highly shared cluster was likely an artifact of sequencing. Reportedly, cytomegalovirus status was diagnosed with high sensitivity and specificity.

Amplification used 60 Vbeta primers and 13 Jbeta primers. Here immunoSEQ multiplex PCR was the method, and the copy in TCRdb shows in-frame clones only, minus some. The table lists some 150,000 clones, roughly 80% of them singletons. The material sequenced was PBMCs. This sequence was found in a woman aged 40 to 49 in good health and CMV-seropositive. V and J are TRBV2 and TRBJ1-1, with D possibly being TRBD1 (6 bases). The CDR3 DNA is TGTGCCAGCAGTGAACGGCAGGGGACTGAAGCTTTCTTT. Amino acids: CASSERQGTEAFF.